Listed below are T cell receptor beta chains from one sample, sequenced in a study of glioma-infiltrating T cells after dendritic cell vaccination. This table comes from immunoSEQ multiplex PCR, and its TCRdb copy is limited to in-frame clones, with some not included. The repertoire holds more than 95,000 clones, with 90% as singletons. Sequenced here: blood, sampled after dendritic cell vaccination. The receptors stem from a human donor with glioblastoma. Both conserved end residues are part of each CDR3. The D gene is left open where the match is weak. Clone sizes are given selectively: once, few, many, or a class where the clone is expanded.

D gene,clone size,V gene,J gene,CDR3 DNA,CDR3 protein
-,-,TRBV19,TRBJ1-1,TGTGCCAGTAGTATTAGTACGCTGGGAGACACTGAAGCTTTCTTT,CASSISTLGDTEAFF
-,-,TRBV14,TRBJ2-5,TGTGCCAGCAGCCAAATCAGGGCTTACGGGGGCCAAGAGACCCAGTACTTC,CASSQIRAYGGQETQYF
-,few,TRBV15,TRBJ2-3,TGTGCCACCGCGCGGGACGATACGCAGTATTTT,CATARDDTQYF
-,-,TRBV2,TRBJ1-3,TGTGCCAGCAGTGAAAGCCGGACAGCCGGAAACACCATATATTTT,CASSESRTAGNTIYF
-,-,TRBV2,TRBJ2-7,TGTGCCAGCAGTGAATTGCGGGCCATGTACGAGCAGTACTTC,CASSELRAMYEQYF
-,once,TRBV11-1,TRBJ2-1,TGTGCCAGCAGCTCCCCGGAGATTGGATACAATGAGCAGTTCTTC,CASSSPEIGYNEQFF
-,-,TRBV29-1,TRBJ1-2,TGCAGCGTTGACGCCCCGGGACAAGCTAACTATGGCTACACCTTC,CSVDAPGQANYGYTF
-,once,TRBV5-4,TRBJ1-1,TGTGCCAGCAGCCCCCCGGGTCACACTGAAGCTTTCTTT,CASSPPGHTEAFF
-,-,TRBV10-2,TRBJ1-1,TGCGCCAGCAGTGGGGGGGAGAACACTGAAGCTTTCTTT,CASSGGENTEAFF
TRBD1,-,TRBV19,TRBJ1-4,TGTGCCAGTAGTATCACCGGGACAGCAAATGAAAAACTGTTTTTT,CASSITGTANEKLFF